This TCR beta chain was sequenced in a study of shared clonotypes between healthy human individuals. TCRdb's table, derived via immunoSEQ multiplex PCR, lists solely in-frame clones and lacks some. The profile shows some 2,000,000 clones, approximately 96% of them singletons. The ends were cut back, 7 bases at V and 3 bases at J, with 10 bases in the middle. Germline CDR1 is MNHNS and CDR2 is SASEGT. The CDR3 runs to 12 residues. The source is a man in his late teens or twenties in good health. The specimen sequenced was naive CD4+ T cells sorted from blood. Subset denoted: CD45RA+ positively selected. This chain uses TRBV6-1 with TRBJ2-7; possible D gene TRBD2, 5 bases. CDR3 coding DNA: TGTGCCAGCACCGACTATCGCTACGAGCAGTACTTC. Translated, it gives CASTDYRYEQYF.